These 18 T cell receptor beta chains originate from one sample sequenced in a study of cytomegalovirus exposure and HLA in healthy donors. Assay: immunoSEQ multiplex PCR; the TCRdb copy retains only in-frame clones and omits some. The sample records approximately 59,000 clones, 80% to 95% being singletons. The source material was PBMCs. These receptors were collected from a man between 18 and 29 years old in good health and CMV-seropositive.

The rearrangement joins TRBV19 to TRBJ2-2; D perhaps matches TRBD2 (5 bases). This CDR3 region has 15 residues. The V end lost 0 bases, the J end lost 6 bases, and 11 bases lay between the germline ends. Germline CDR1 reads LNHDA; CDR2 reads SQIVND (reference sequence). The CDR3 DNA follows: TGTGCCAGTAGTATAGAAGGGAGACGGCCCGGGGAGCTGTTTTTT. Translating gives CASSIEGRRPGELFF.

This clone has a single count. The V gene is TRBV28, the J gene TRBJ1-2; possibly TRBD1 for D (5 bases). The germline V gene has CDR1 MDHEN and CDR2 SYDVKM. V was pared by 4 bases and J by 3 bases, with 9 bases between. There are 13 residues in the CDR3. The CDR3 DNA sequence: TGTGCCAGCAGTTCCAGGGCTCACTATGGCTACACCTTC. Its protein is CASSSRAHYGYTF.

This chain uses TRBV28 with TRBJ2-7; 9 nucleotides line up with TRBD1. CDR3 length: 15 amino acids. The junction had 4 bases not matched to a gene; V was cut back by 2 bases and J by 2 bases. Germline CDR1 is MDHEN and CDR2 is SYDVKM. The CDR3 nucleotides read TGTGCCAGCAGTTTAGTGTGGGACAGGGCCTACGAGCAGTACTTC. Amino acids: CASSLVWDRAYEQYF. Complete variable domain (other parts from reference TRBV28 and TRBJ2-7): DVKVTQSSRYLVKRTGEKVFLECVQDMDHENMFWYRQDPGLGLRLIYFSYDVKMKEKGDIPEGYSVSREKKERFSLILESASTNQTSMYLCASSLVWDRAYEQYFGPGTRLTVT.

The genes are TRBV7-9 and TRBJ2-5; perhaps TRBD1 as D (5 bases). This CDR3 is built from 14 residues. Germline loops: CDR1 SEHNR, CDR2 FQNEAQ (reference sequence). V gave up 3 bases and J gave up 3 bases, with 11 bases separating them. The CDR3 DNA reads TGTGCCAGCAGCTTCCCCGACAGAAAAGAGACCCAGTACTTC. Encoded protein: CASSFPDRKETQYF.

CDR3 nucleotide sequence: TGTGCCAGCAGCGTAGGGGCAGATACGCAGTATTTT. Amino acids: CASSVGADTQYF. The rearrangement links TRBV5-4 to TRBJ2-3, with D maybe TRBD1 (5 bases). Germline CDR1 reads SGHNT; CDR2 reads YYREEE (reference sequence). The V gene lost 4 bases and the J gene lost 4 bases, with 7 bases spanning the gap. This CDR3 is 12 amino acids long.

This sequence joins TRBV25-1 and TRBJ1-1; D possibly corresponds to TRBD1 (6 bases). The CDR3 totals 18 residues. Trimming removed 1 base at V and 0 bases at J, with 18 bases between. Germline loops: CDR1 MGHDK, CDR2 SYGVNS. The CDR3 reads CASSESRGGRGLNTEAFF. The DNA for the CDR3 is TGTGCCAGCAGTGAATCCCGGGGGGGGCGGGGTTTGAACACTGAAGCTTTCTTT. The full variable domain, in which reference TRBV25-1 and TRBJ1-1 provide the parts outside the CDR3, is EADIYQTPRYLVIGTGKKITLECSQTMGHDKMYWYQQDPGMELHLIHYSYGVNSTEKGDLSSESTVSRIRTEHFPLTLESARPSHTSQYLCASSESRGGRGLNTEAFFGQGTRLTVV.

The chain combines TRBV19 with TRBJ1-1, with TRBD1 matching 8 bases. J lost 4 bases, V lost 6 bases, and 10 bases had no gene match. Per the germline V gene, CDR1 is LNHDA and CDR2 is SQIVND (reference sequence). The CDR3 has 15 residues. In nucleotides, the CDR3 is TGTGCCAGTAGGAACCCGGGACAGGCGAGCACTGAAGCTTTCTTT. Translation: CASRNPGQASTEAFF.

J is TRBJ2-7 and V is TRBV6-1; 7 bases match TRBD1. Germline V gene lookup returns CDR1 MNHNS and CDR2 SASEGT. The CDR3 consists of 13 residues. Losses at the gene ends were 6 bases for V and 1 base for J; bases not matched to a gene: 3. CDR3 nucleotide sequence: TGTGCCAGCAGGCCGGGACAGTCCTACGAGCAGTACTTC. This gives the protein CASRPGQSYEQYF.

V and J are TRBV4-2 and TRBJ1-1, with D maybe TRBD1 (6 bases). The V end lost 5 bases, the J end lost 1 base, and 11 bases lay between the germline ends. CDR3 length: 14 residues. The germline gives CDR1 LGHNA, CDR2 YNFKEQ. The CDR3 coding sequence is TGTGCCAGCAGCATCCAGGGGAAGAACACTGAAGCTTTCTTT. The encoded protein is CASSIQGKNTEAFF.

The genes are TRBV9 and TRBJ2-2; D gene unclear. Trimming shortened V by 3 bases and J by 5 bases, and 11 bases separated the two germline ends. Germline V CDR1 and CDR2: SGDLS, YYNGEE. The CDR3 totals 14 residues. The CDR3 coding sequence is TGTGCCAGCAGCGCGAGAGGCGGTACCGGGGAGCTGTTTTTT. Translating gives CASSARGGTGELFF.

This chain's CDR3 is CASSSSVRTEAFF. The CDR3 nucleotides are TGTGCCAGCAGCTCGTCGGTTCGCACTGAAGCTTTCTTT. V and J are TRBV7-9 and TRBJ1-1; unclear D gene. Germline V gene data show CDR1 as SEHNR and CDR2 as FQNEAQ (reference sequence). The CDR3 extends over 13 amino acids. Trimming stripped 4 bases from V and 4 bases from J, with 10 bases between.

CDR3 nucleotides: TGCGCCAGCAGTGAGTCCATTAGCGCTAGCACAGATACGCAGTATTTT. Amino acid sequence: CASSESISASTDTQYF. The chain carries TRBV10-1 and TRBJ2-3, with D possibly matching TRBD2 (5 bases). The CDR3 is 16 residues long. The V gene lost 0 bases and the J gene lost 0 bases, with 10 bases spanning the gap. Germline assignment: CDR1 WNHNN and CDR2 SYGVQD (reference sequence).

V and J are TRBV5-1 and TRBJ2-1, with 8 bases lining up with TRBD2. CDR1 is SGHRS, CDR2 YFSETQ, per germline. V was clipped by 4 bases and J by 3 bases; unmatched bases: 12. The CDR3 is 17 amino acids. CDR3: CASSPTILAGNYNEQFF. The CDR3 region has the DNA TGCGCCAGCAGCCCGACAATTCTAGCGGGTAACTACAATGAGCAGTTCTTC.

The chain is built from TRBV28 and TRBJ2-7, with 7 bases aligning to TRBD1. The CDR3 length is 15 residues. V lost 6 bases, J lost 4 bases, and 12 bases stayed unmatched. Germline V gene sequence: CDR1 MDHEN, CDR2 SYDVKM. CDR3 in amino acids: CASRGFGQESYEQYF. The CDR3 DNA sequence: TGTGCCAGCAGGGGATTTGGACAGGAGTCTTACGAGCAGTACTTC.

The gene calls are TRBV6-6 and TRBJ2-4; 8 bases fit TRBD1. This CDR3 is built from 13 residues. V shed 5 bases, J shed 6 bases, and the junction held 3 bases outside the gene matches. Germline V gene data show CDR1 as MNHNY and CDR2 as SVGAGI (reference sequence). The CDR3 region has the DNA TGTGCCAGCAGTAATGGACAGGGAAACATTCAGTACTTC. Its translation: CASSNGQGNIQYF.

This chain joins TRBV6-5 and TRBJ1-4, with 7 bases that match TRBD1. The CDR3 is made up of 15 amino acids. CDR1 MNHEY and CDR2 SVGAGI come from the germline V gene. Unmatched junction bases numbered 5, after V lost 5 bases and J lost 2 bases. The DNA of the CDR3 is TGTGCCAGCAGTGCCCAGGGGGGTACTAATGAAAAACTGTTTTTT. Its translation: CASSAQGGTNEKLFF.

This chain joins TRBV4-1 and TRBJ2-3; TRBD1 matches 9 bases. Germline CDR1 MGHRA, CDR2 YSYEKL. CDR3 size: 16 residues. Trimming at V came to 3 bases and at J to 4 bases, leaving 8 bases not matched to a gene. The CDR3 nucleotides are TGCGCCAGCAGCCACAAAGGGACAGGGAGTCCAGATACGCAGTATTTT. This codes for CASSHKGTGSPDTQYF.

The chain employs TRBV10-3 and TRBJ2-2, with 8 positions matching TRBD2. The trim removed 3 bases at V and 6 bases at J, leaving 6 bases unmatched. The germline V gene has CDR1 ENHRY and CDR2 SYGVKD. CDR3 length: 15 residues. CDR3 nucleotides: TGTGCCATCAGTGACGCAGCGGGAGCGGCCGGGGAGCTGTTTTTT. This encodes CAISDAAGAAGELFF.